This TCR beta chain was retrieved from a study of patients and donors after allogeneic stem cell transplantation. Trimming took off 4 bases at V and 5 bases at J, with 12 bases between the two ends. CDR1 and CDR2 from the germline V gene are SGDLS and YYNGEE. This CDR3 comprises 14 residues. TCRdb used MiXCR to reprocess the RT-PCR reads, holding one entry per CDR3 protein. The sample carries roughly 960,000 distinct CDR3 sequences, roughly 18% recorded once. This clonotype was observed a few times. V gene TRBV9 combines with J gene TRBJ2-2; a weak D match, TRBD2 (5 bases). Sequences were obtained from blood, either unsorted or a sorted T cell fraction (not recorded which). The receptor comes from a human donor who was either an allogeneic HSCT recipient or a stem cell or donor lymphocyte infusion donor (not recorded which). It is not recorded whose cells these are; they may come from a transplant donor. CDR3 in amino acids: CASSPGMYTGELFF. CDR3 nucleotides: TGTGCCAGCAGCCCGGGGATGTATACCGGGGAGCTGTTTTTT.